The 16 T cell receptor beta chains given below trace back to one sample, sequenced in a study of shared clonotypes between healthy human individuals (dated by TCRdb to 2018 to 2021). The library was made by the immunoSEQ multiplex PCR assay. TCRdb re-hosts the immuneACCESS table, in-frame sequences only. Its copies lack some clones; in the studies checked, an unresolved V gene accounts for under half of them, and the cause for the rest is not known. For this sample there are around 750,000 clones; around 74% appear just once. The ten top clones hold more than 1.5% of the sample. Sequenced input: memory CD4+ T cells sorted from blood. In light of the paper, this sample's cell subset or site label describes: CD45RA-negative fraction. Every receptor here comes from a woman aged 25 to 39 in good health.

This clone was seen a few times. This sample also contains other DNA sequences that code for the same CDR3. The gene calls are TRBV2 and TRBJ2-1; 13 bases fit TRBD2. Germline V gives CDR1 SNHLY, CDR2 FYNNEI. With 6 bases clipped from V and 7 bases from J, the junction kept 3 bases outside the gene matches. This CDR3 has 14 amino acids. CDR3 amino acids: CASRRTSGSNEQFF. In nucleotides, the CDR3 is TGTGCCAGCAGGAGGACTAGCGGGAGTAATGAGCAGTTCTTC.

This clone has a count of ten or more. The chain combines TRBV5-1 with TRBJ2-3; D gene uncertain. The germline CDR1 and CDR2 sequences are SGHRS and YFSETQ. The CDR3 totals 12 residues. The germline V and J ends were trimmed by 1 base and 3 bases, with 3 bases remaining between them. This CDR3 reads CASSLWTDTQYF. CDR3 coding DNA: TGCGCCAGCAGCTTGTGGACAGATACGCAGTATTTT.

V usage is TRBV28 and J usage is TRBJ2-3; D possibly matches TRBD1 or TRBD2 (6 bases each). This CDR3 contains 13 residues. Trimming removed 8 bases at V and 3 bases at J, with 12 bases between. Germline values: CDR1 MDHEN, CDR2 SYDVKM. DNA for the CDR3: TGTGCCAGCTGTGTAGGGGGGACAGATACGCAGTATTTT. The encoded protein is CASCVGGTDTQYF.

The chain uses TRBV28 and TRBJ1-1, with D uncertain. The CDR3 totals 13 residues. V lost 6 bases, J lost 6 bases, and 14 bases lay in between. Looked up from germline, CDR1 is MDHEN and CDR2 is SYDVKM. The CDR3 loop reads CASRKDPIAEAFF. The CDR3 DNA follows: TGTGCCAGCAGAAAAGACCCGATTGCTGAAGCTTTCTTT.

With respect to this clone: This same CDR3 is encoded by further DNA sequences in the sample. This chain connects TRBV6-5 to TRBJ1-5; D is perhaps TRBD1 (5 bases). V was trimmed by 0 bases and J by 2 bases, leaving 5 bases between them. There are 14 residues in the CDR3. CDR1 and CDR2 (germline): MNHEY, SVGAGI. In nucleotides, the CDR3 is TGTGCCAGCAGTTACTCAGGGGGCAATCAGCCCCAGCATTTT. This encodes CASSYSGGNQPQHF.

V is TRBV6-5 and J is TRBJ1-3, with 8 bases aligning to TRBD1. Germline V CDR1 and CDR2: MNHEY, SVGAGI. There are 16 residues in the CDR3. With V trimmed by 0 bases and J by 0 bases, 1 base remained unmatched. Written as DNA, the CDR3 is TGTGCCAGCAGTTACTCGACAGGGGCCTCTGGAAACACCATATATTTT. Protein: CASSYSTGASGNTIYF.

J is TRBJ2-3 and V is TRBV28; 7 positions agree with TRBD2. The CDR3 is made up of 18 amino acids. Germline CDR1 MDHEN, CDR2 SYDVKM. Germline trimming cut 3 bases from V and 2 bases from J; bases unmatched to any gene: 14. This CDR3 reads CASSFAGGSSPFTDTQYF. CDR3 coding DNA: TGTGCCAGCAGTTTCGCCGGCGGGAGTTCCCCCTTCACAGATACGCAGTATTTT.

This clone was recorded only once. This chain joins TRBV5-1 and TRBJ2-1, with a weak D call TRBD2 (7 bases). The CDR3 sequence is 18 residues long. Germline CDR1 SGHRS, CDR2 YFSETQ. Trimming cost V 4 bases and J 8 bases, with 28 bases left between them. The DNA for the CDR3 is TGCGCCAGCAGCCCCGGGATGGGGGCCGGCGGGAGAGTTTATGAGCAGTTCTTC. It translates to CASSPGMGAGGRVYEQFF.

This clone turned up a few times. This chain connects TRBV25-1 to TRBJ2-1; a weak D match, TRBD1 (6 bases). In germline, CDR1 is MGHDK, CDR2 SYGVNS. The length of the CDR3 is 12 residues. V shed 11 bases and J shed 7 bases, with 15 bases lying between them. This chain's CDR3 is CAVRMGANEQFF. Here the CDR3 DNA reads TGTGCCGTCCGAATGGGGGCGAATGAGCAGTTCTTC.

The CDR3 region is CASGLGGNYNEQFF. CDR3 nucleotide sequence: TGTGCTAGTGGTTTGGGCGGGAACTACAATGAGCAGTTCTTC. The rearrangement joins TRBV12-5 to TRBJ2-1; TRBD2 is a possible D gene (6 bases). The CDR3 spans 14 residues. The V end lost 1 base, the J end lost 3 bases, and 7 bases lay between the germline ends. CDR1 and CDR2 from the germline V gene are LGHNT and FRNRAP.

J is TRBJ2-7 and V is TRBV7-2; maybe TRBD2 (6 bases). Trimming stripped 5 bases from V and 3 bases from J, with 11 bases between. CDR3 length equals 13 residues. The germline V gene encodes CDR1 SGHTA and CDR2 FQGNSA. The DNA of the CDR3 is TGTGCCAGCAGCGTGGGGACTGGCTACGAGCAGTACTTC. This encodes CASSVGTGYEQYF.

This chain uses TRBV5-6 with TRBJ2-7; TRBD2 matches at 8 bases. The V gene's germline CDR1 is SGHDT and CDR2 YYEEEE. CDR3 size: 19 residues. After removal of 1 base from V and 2 bases from J, the junction contained 17 bases not matched to a gene. The CDR3 DNA reads TGTGCCAGCAGCTTGCCGTCCGACAGCGGGGGCGGGAGTCCCTACGAGCAGTACTTC. This sequence encodes CASSLPSDSGGGSPYEQYF.

V and J are TRBV9 and TRBJ2-6, with D hard to call. Germline loops: CDR1 SGDLS, CDR2 YYNGEE. V was cut by 3 bases and J by 1 base, with 17 bases left in between. This CDR3 contains 18 residues. In DNA, the CDR3 is TGTGCCAGCAGCGCACTTCCTGGGCCGGAGTCTGGGGCCAACGTCCTGACTTTC. This sequence encodes CASSALPGPESGANVLTF.

The rearrangement uses TRBV28 and TRBJ2-2; D tentatively fits TRBD1 or TRBD2 (5 bases each). This CDR3 has 15 amino acids. With 5 bases removed from V and 3 bases from J, the gap between germline ends came to 13 bases. Germline CDR1 reads MDHEN; CDR2 reads SYDVKM. CDR3 bases: TGTGCCAGCAGTACCGGGACGAGGGACACCGGGGAGCTGTTTTTT. Its translation: CASSTGTRDTGELFF.

This clone was picked up a small number of times. Other DNA sequences in this sample translate to the same CDR3. The chain is built from TRBV20-1 and TRBJ2-7; D is uncertain. The V end was cut by 2 bases, the J end by 3 bases, with 5 bases between. The CDR3 is 11 amino acids. CDR1 is DFQATT and CDR2 is SNEGSKA in the germline V gene (reference sequence). The CDR3 region is CSARPDYEQYF. DNA of the CDR3: TGCAGTGCTAGACCGGACTACGAGCAGTACTTC.

The gene calls are TRBV9 and TRBJ2-7, with TRBD1 matching 7 bases. The CDR3 is made up of 15 amino acids. Germline V gives CDR1 SGDLS, CDR2 YYNGEE. The J segment lost 2 bases and the V segment lost 0 bases, leaving 5 bases of the junction unmatched. The chain's CDR3 is CASSVGQGTAYEQYF. In nucleotides, the CDR3 is TGTGCCAGCAGCGTAGGACAGGGTACCGCCTACGAGCAGTACTTC.